This T cell receptor beta chain was sequenced for a study of CD8+CD57+ T cells in acquired aplastic anemia. Study as a whole: Sorted CD4+ and CD8+ cells gave an average of around 3 ug of DNA.

This clonotype was observed at least ten times. The CDR3 contains 15 residues. Germline-derived CDR1 and CDR2 are LNHDA and SQIVND (reference sequence). V lost 6 bases, J lost 4 bases, and 19 bases lay in between. It was genomic DNA that served as the template for profiling TCR beta VDJ and CDR3. A single record per CDR3 protein comes from TCRdb applying MiXCR to the reads. The sample includes about 220,000 distinct CDR3 sequences, almost 35% seen only once; the top ten take 1% to 1.3%. The gene calls are TRBV19 and TRBJ2-7; D is unresolved. The TCR originated in a human donor in good health, serving as a control. Sequencing was performed on sorted CD4+, CD8+, or CD8+CD57+ T cells (not recorded which) from PBMCs. The CDR3 loop reads CASSPQADPVYEQYF. The CDR3 DNA is TGTGCCAGTAGCCCTCAAGCAGACCCTGTGTACGAGCAGTACTTC. Full variable domain (rest looked up from reference TRBV19 and TRBJ2-7): DGGITQSPKYLFRKEGQNVTLSCEQNLNHDAMYWYRQDPGQGLRLIYYSQIVNDFQKGDIAEGYSVSREKKESFPLTVTSAQKNPTAFYLCASSPQADPVYEQYFGPGTRLTVT.